The 15 T cell receptor beta chains below all came from one sample that was sequenced in a study of blood T cell repertoires in COVID-19. The data were produced by immunoSEQ multiplex PCR, yet TCRdb's version contains in-frame clones alone and is incomplete. There are 250,000 to 350,000 clones in the sample; about four fifths occur only once, and 1.4% to 1.5% lies in the top ten. The material sequenced was peripheral blood. These receptors were obtained from a human donor with COVID-19, enrolled during active disease. The donor label of this sample is uncertain.

The count of this clone is one. The chain carries TRBV6-5 and TRBJ1-2, with D maybe TRBD1 (6 bases). Looked up from germline, CDR1 is MNHEY and CDR2 is SVGAGI. The CDR3 contains 15 residues. Between the trimmed V and J ends, which lost 7 bases and 1 base, there was a span of 16 bases. This CDR3 reads CASTTSTGGNYGYTF. The CDR3 region has the DNA TGTGCCAGCACTACCTCGACAGGAGGTAACTATGGCTACACCTTC.

The rearrangement links TRBV7-3 to TRBJ2-3; D remains ambiguous. Trimming cost V 2 bases and J 2 bases, with 11 bases left between them. CDR1 is SGHTA and CDR2 is FQGTGA in the germline V gene. The CDR3 covers 15 residues. The CDR3 DNA reads as TGTGCCAGCAGCTTACGTGGCGGTTACACAGATACGCAGTATTTT. As protein: CASSLRGGYTDTQYF.

The V gene is TRBV6-1, the J gene TRBJ1-2; 10 nucleotides line up with TRBD1. CDR3 length: 14 amino acids. V was clipped by 2 bases and J by 8 bases; unmatched bases: 5. Looked up from germline, CDR1 is MNHNS and CDR2 is SASEGT. CDR3 loop: CASSESPGQGGYTF. CDR3 nucleotide sequence: TGTGCCAGCAGTGAATCTCCGGGACAGGGGGGCTACACCTTC.

In this sample, this clone turned up once. V is TRBV14 and J is TRBJ1-3, with D possibly TRBD1 on 6 matching bases. Germline loops: CDR1 SGHDN, CDR2 FVKESK. Trimming took off 4 bases at V and 0 bases at J, with 13 bases between the two ends. This CDR3 spans 16 amino acids. The CDR3 sequence: CASSPRRQVSGNTIYF. For the CDR3, the DNA is TGTGCCAGCAGCCCGCGCCGACAGGTCTCTGGAAACACCATATATTTT.

Notes on this clone: At the DNA level, this CDR3 is encoded by other sequences in the same sample as well. CDR3 sequence (DNA): TGTGCCAGTAGTATTTCCCGGGATACTGAAGCTTTCTTT. It encodes CASSISRDTEAFF. This sequence joins TRBV19 and TRBJ1-1; D is unresolved. CDR3 length: 13 amino acids. Trimming pared 3 bases from V and 5 bases from J, leaving 10 bases between. CDR1 is LNHDA and CDR2 is SQIVND in the germline V gene (reference sequence).

The V gene is TRBV5-1, the J gene TRBJ2-1, with TRBD2 matching 10 bases. J lost 7 bases, V lost 4 bases, and 11 bases had no gene match. The CDR3 has 16 amino acids. Germline assignment: CDR1 SGHRS and CDR2 YFSETQ. This CDR3 is CASSEFLAGARNEQFF. CDR3 DNA sequence: TGCGCCAGCAGCGAGTTTCTAGCGGGAGCCCGGAATGAGCAGTTCTTC.

In this sample, this clone turned up a few times. The rearrangement links TRBV30 to TRBJ2-7, with 7 bases identical to TRBD1. This CDR3 is 15 amino acids long. V gave up 3 bases and J gave up 8 bases; unmatched junction bases: 16. CDR1 and CDR2 (germline): GTSNPN, SVGIG (reference sequence). This chain's CDR3 is CAWRPGQGGPEKQYF. For the CDR3, the DNA is TGTGCCTGGAGGCCCGGACAAGGGGGCCCCGAGAAGCAGTACTTC.

The genes are TRBV3-1 (or the pseudogene TRBV3-2) and TRBJ2-2; 10 bases fit TRBD1. The CDR3 is made up of 16 amino acids. Germline CDR1 LGHDT, CDR2 YNNKEL (reference sequence). The V gene end was trimmed by 1 base and the J gene end by 3 bases; junction bases not matched to a gene: 2. The CDR3 sequence is CASSQGQGAHTGELFF. DNA of the CDR3: TGTGCCAGCAGCCAAGGACAGGGGGCGCACACCGGGGAGCTGTTTTTT.

V and J are TRBV28 and TRBJ1-2; TRBD1 agrees at 8 bases. The trim removed 5 bases at V and 4 bases at J, leaving 12 bases unmatched. Germline-derived CDR1 and CDR2 are MDHEN and SYDVKM. The length of the CDR3 is 16 residues. This CDR3 reads CASSPHRDRLAYGYTF. The CDR3 coding sequence is TGTGCCAGCAGTCCGCACCGGGACAGGTTGGCCTATGGCTACACCTTC.

The gene calls are TRBV18 and TRBJ2-5, with 10 bases fitting TRBD1. Germline V CDR1 and CDR2: KGHSH, LQKENI. The CDR3 sequence is 14 residues long. V lost 4 bases and J lost 5; bases outside the gene matches: 4. This chain's CDR3 is CASSRTGGAETQYF. The CDR3 nucleotides are TGTGCCAGCTCACGGACAGGGGGGGCGGAGACCCAGTACTTC.

This chain joins TRBV11-2 and TRBJ1-1; 7 positions match TRBD1. CDR1 is SGHAT and CDR2 is FQNNGV in the germline V gene. Trimming cost V 1 base and J 5 bases; bases outside gene matches: 1. This CDR3 has 13 residues. The CDR3 bases are TGTGCCAGCAGCTTAGGGGGACAGACTGAAGCTTTCTTT. Its translation: CASSLGGQTEAFF.

The table lists this clone with a few counts. The J gene is TRBJ2-1, the V gene TRBV10-1; D is ambiguous. CDR3 length equals 15 residues. Trimming stripped 2 bases from V and 2 bases from J, with 10 bases between. Germline values: CDR1 WNHNN, CDR2 SYGVQD (reference sequence). The CDR3 DNA follows: TGCGCCAGCAGTGAGGGGCTCAATCCCTACAATGAGCAGTTCTTC. Its protein product is CASSEGLNPYNEQFF.

This clone was found once. The rearrangement joins TRBV4-1 to TRBJ2-2; TRBD2 matches 13 bases. V was clipped by 4 bases and J by 3 bases; unmatched bases: 8. The CDR3 covers 18 residues. Per germline, CDR1 MGHRA and CDR2 YSYEKL. The CDR3 region has the DNA TGCGCCAGCAGCCCCCTACTGACTAGCGGGAGGTACACCGGGGAGCTGTTTTTT. The encoded protein is CASSPLLTSGRYTGELFF.

This clone has more than one count but fewer than ten. The rearrangement joins TRBV5-1 to TRBJ1-4; D perhaps matches TRBD1 (6 bases). CDR3 length: 14 residues. Germline V gives CDR1 SGHRS, CDR2 YFSETQ. The V end was cut by 3 bases, the J end by 4 bases, with 10 bases between. For the CDR3, the DNA is TGCGCCAGCAGCTGGGCAGGGGATAATGAAAAACTGTTTTTT. This gives the protein CASSWAGDNEKLFF.

The rearrangement uses TRBV9 and TRBJ1-1, with TRBD1 matching over 7 bases. Germline V gives CDR1 SGDLS, CDR2 YYNGEE. Losses at the gene ends were 4 bases for V and 1 base for J; bases not matched to a gene: 7. This CDR3 contains 15 residues. In DNA form, the CDR3 reads TGTGCCAGCAGCTTCTTGGGACAGAGGAACACTGAAGCTTTCTTT. It is translated as CASSFLGQRNTEAFF. Based on the CDR3 plus reference TRBV9 and TRBJ1-1, the full variable domain is DSGVTQTPKHLITATGQRVTLRCSPRSGDLSVYWYQQSLDQGLQFLIQYYNGEERAKGNILERFSAQQFPDLHSELNLSSLELGDSALYFCASSFLGQRNTEAFFGQGTRLTVV.